Reported below is one T cell receptor beta chain. This clonotype has ten or more counts. Its antigen target is currently unknown. The input lacks base qualities; no much larger clone sits a single base away. V loses 3 bases of germline sequence and J loses 4 bases, and the interval between the two ends is 10 bases. Taken from the germline V gene (reference sequence), the CDR1 and CDR2 loops are DFQATT and SNEGSKA. Its CDR3 holds 12 amino acids, cysteine through phenylalanine. Only the CDR3 part of the read is kept: 36 bases, read in frame from the first base. This record comes from a study of CD8+CD57+ T cells in acquired aplastic anemia (dated by TCRdb to the late 2010s). Some background on the complete study: Extracted DNA from sorted CD4+ and CD8+ cells averaged approximately 3 ug, ranging from roughly 0.2 to 30 ug. CD8+CD57+ expansion was defined as frequency above the mean frequency observed in healthy subjects.

Expansion of CD8+CD57+ cells had been shown by flow cytometry in the patients chosen for sequencing. Every patient had a diagnosis of severe acquired aplastic anemia based on International Study of Aplastic Anemia and Agranulocytosis and Camitta criteria. At the time blood was sampled, none of the patients had received any therapy. TCR repertoires of sorted CD4+ and CD8+ blood T cells from severe aplastic anemia patients and healthy subjects were deep-sequenced in the study. Patients were enrolled in the USA under clinicaltrials.gov protocols 00001620, 01623167, 00001397, 00071045, 00081523 and 00961064. Ficoll-Paque density gradient centrifugation was used to isolate peripheral blood mononuclear cells. Before DNA extraction, CD4+ and CD8+ T cells were sorted with FACS or magnetic beads. Genomic DNA was used as template for profiling of TCR beta VDJ combinations and CDR3 sequences. An Illumina HiSeq 2000 was used for TCR repertoire sequencing. The study's own analysis went as follows. TRBV/TRBJ rearrangement plots, CDR3 size and DJ length profiles, and Simpson's diversity index were used to evaluate the repertoires. The most abundant DNA sequence in the deep sequencing data was defined as the immunodominant clone. CDR3 amino acid sequences were checked for sharing across subjects and were also compared against the VDJdb database and published repertoires. Using fastp at Q25 and MiXCR, TCRdb reprocessed the public reads and kept productive beta chains. Records with the same CDR3 protein are collapsed into one entry carrying the most frequent genes and DNA. TCRdb's processing, not the authors' own work, is the source of the V and J calls. Across this sample there are 190,000 or so distinct CDR3 sequences, with about half seen only once. Under 2% of the sample goes to the ten largest clones.

Overall results and qualifications from the work: Around 27 CD8+ CDR3 sequences were found to be shared between patients and controls, but these sequences appeared to be highly expressed in patients and within the immunodominant clones of the patients. No significant difference in CD8+ Simpson's diversity was found between patients and healthy controls (P=0.060).

Sequencing input: sorted CD4+, CD8+, or CD8+CD57+ T cells (not recorded which) from PBMCs. The sequence is built from TRBV20-1 and TRBJ2-7, with TRBD2 tentatively as D gene (6 bases match). The receptor was derived from a human donor with aplastic anemia. CDR3 region: CSARRDQYEQYF. The bases are TGCAGTGCTAGGCGGGACCAATACGAGCAGTACTTC.